This T cell receptor beta chain was identified during a study of identical twins listed by TCRdb under 2016. Concerning the study at large: The study deep-sequenced TCR alpha and beta repertoires from monozygotic twins, unrelated adults of various ages and cord blood to test whether fetal clonotypes persist. Replicate twin experiments were performed at different times using different library preparation protocols to rule out contamination.

Every donor in the study was a healthy Caucasian. Inclusive of the bounding cysteine and phenylalanine, the CDR3 is 16 residues long. Solely the CDR3 DNA is kept, with 48 bases framed from the first base. The CDR1 and CDR2 encoded by the germline V gene are SGHTA and FQGNSA. V and J are truncated by 4 bases and 0 bases respectively, leaving an intervening sequence of 14 bases. On this clonotype itself: Its cognate antigen has yet to be identified. Base qualities are missing; no much larger clone stands one base away.

Summary of the overall study and its limitations: Invariant T cells such as MAIT and iNKT could partly confound zero-insertion analyses, though diverse VJ usage argued against this for most clonotypes. Recombination models systematically underestimated out-of-frame TCR alpha sharing in monozygotic twins but agreed with sharing between unrelated individuals. Compared with coincidental sharing between unrelated individuals, out-of-frame TCR alpha sequences shared between twins showed an excess of sequences with low generation probability. Abundant cord blood beta clonotypes had fewer insertions, young adult naive repertoires showed a similar but weaker trend, and memory repertoires showed no such trend. Because the same donors could not be followed over many years, the conclusions depended on cross-sectional statistical analysis. Excess twin sharing in beta out-of-frame sequences was weaker because fewer shared sequences lowered the signal-to-noise ratio.

The library was obtained by 5' RACE. Sequencing instrument: Illumina HiSeq 2000. A universal primer binding site was added through template switching, and the final cDNA carried a unique molecular identifier so that TCR cDNA molecules could be counted accurately. Specific primers in the conserved constant-segment region were used to synthesize first-strand cDNA for TCR alpha and beta chains. To control for contamination, every cDNA library carried two barcodes: a SMART-Mk sample barcode plus Illumina barcodes. TruSeq adapter sequences, together with Illumina sample barcodes, were added in two successive PCR steps. Sequencing of the TCR alpha and beta cDNA libraries was done on the Illumina HiSeq platform using custom primers. Per the authors' processing: Raw reads were processed with MiGEC to extract unique molecular identifiers, and MiXCR was used to determine CDR3 positions. Recombination models were inferred per individual with the repgenHMM and IGoR tools using an EM algorithm. Shared clonotype analysis was performed with the tcR package in R, normalizing sharing by the product of cloneset sizes. To study raw recombination free of thymic and clonal selection effects, out-of-frame nonproductive sequences were analyzed. TCRdb itself trimmed the public reads at Q25 with fastp, ran MiXCR and retained productive beta chains. Rows matching on CDR3 protein sequence are summarized as one entry with the most common DNA and genes. The V and J calls shown here were made by TCRdb, not taken from the authors' results. The sample table shows roughly 1.6 million distinct CDR3 sequences, and around 29% are seen once. The ten top clones hold 0.25% to 0.3% of the sample.

Sequenced input: cord blood. This chain joins TRBV7-2 to TRBJ2-3; confidence is insufficient to name the D gene. The receptor was isolated from a newborn girl in good health. The DNA reads as follows: TGTGCCAGCAGCTGTTACCACAGAACTAGCACAGATACGCAGTATTTT. Its translation reads: CASSCYHRTSTDTQYF.